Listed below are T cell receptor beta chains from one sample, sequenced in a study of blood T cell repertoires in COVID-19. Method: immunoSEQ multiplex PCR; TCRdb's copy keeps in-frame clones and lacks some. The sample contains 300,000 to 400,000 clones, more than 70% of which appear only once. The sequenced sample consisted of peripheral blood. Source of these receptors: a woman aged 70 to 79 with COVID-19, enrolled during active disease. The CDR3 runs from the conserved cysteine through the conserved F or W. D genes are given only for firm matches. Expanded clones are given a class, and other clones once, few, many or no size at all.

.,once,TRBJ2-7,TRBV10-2,TGCGCCAGCGGCACAGGAACCTACGAGCAGTACTTC,CASGTGTYEQYF
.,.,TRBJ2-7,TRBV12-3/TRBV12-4,TGTGCCAGCAGTTTTGGGCAGGCACGGTACTTC,CASSFGQARYF
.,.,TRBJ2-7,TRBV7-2,TGTGCCAGCAGCTTAGGTAGTCTCTCCTACGAGCAGTACTTC,CASSLGSLSYEQYF
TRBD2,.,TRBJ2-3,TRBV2,TGTGCCAGCAGTGAGACTAGCGGGGGCCTTAATACGCAGTATTTT,CASSETSGGLNTQYF
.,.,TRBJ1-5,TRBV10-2,TGCGCCAGCAGTGTACCAGGTCCCAATCAGCCCCAGCATTTT,CASSVPGPNQPQHF
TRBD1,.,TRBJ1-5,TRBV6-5,TGTGCCAGCAGACAAAAGGGACAGAGTTATCAGCCCCAGCATTTT,CASRQKGQSYQPQHF
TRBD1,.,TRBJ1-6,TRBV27,TGTGCCAGCCGACAGGGAAGATTGCGGAATTCACCCCTCCACTTT,CASRQGRLRNSPLHF
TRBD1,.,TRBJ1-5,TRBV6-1,TGTGCCAGCAGTGAAGCCCTGGACAGGGAAATGGATCAGCCCCAGCATTTT,CASSEALDREMDQPQHF
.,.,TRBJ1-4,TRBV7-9,TGTGCCAGCAGCTTAGTCTCGACGCAAGAGGGTGAAAAACTGTTTTTT,CASSLVSTQEGEKLFF
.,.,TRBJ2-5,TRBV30,TGTGCCTGGAGTGTAGGTGGCCCCGCAGGGACCCAGTACTTC,CAWSVGGPAGTQYF
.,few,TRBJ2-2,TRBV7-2,TGTGCCAGCAGCTTATTCGATTCCGGACAGCCTTCAAGGACCGGGGAGCTGTTTTTT,CASSLFDSGQPSRTGELFF
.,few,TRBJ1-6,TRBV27,TGTGCCAGCAGTTTCGTAGCTGATGGGAGCTCACCCCTCCACTTT,CASSFVADGSSPLHF
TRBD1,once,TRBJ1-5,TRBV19,TGTGCCAGTAGTATACGTCCGGGACAGGGCGTTCAGCCCCAGCATTTT,CASSIRPGQGVQPQHF
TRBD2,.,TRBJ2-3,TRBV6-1,TGTGCCAGCAGTGAACAAGTCCCAGGACTAGCGGGGGGGCCAAGCACAGATACGCAGTATTTT,CASSEQVPGLAGGPSTDTQYF
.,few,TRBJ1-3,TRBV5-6,TGTGCCAGCAGCTTCCAGGCGAGCTCTGGAAACACCATATATTTT,CASSFQASSGNTIYF
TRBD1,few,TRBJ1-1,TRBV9,TGTGCCAGCAGTTACGGGGGACAGATGAACACTGAAGCTTTCTTT,CASSYGGQMNTEAFF
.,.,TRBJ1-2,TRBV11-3,TGTGCCAGCAGCTTAGAATTGGGGCTCGGGGGTACCCCCGGTCAATACTATGGCTACACCTTC,CASSLELGLGGTPGQYYGYTF
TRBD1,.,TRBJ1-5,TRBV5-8,TGTGCCAGCAGCCGGGACAGCATTGATCAGCCCCAGCATTTT,CASSRDSIDQPQHF
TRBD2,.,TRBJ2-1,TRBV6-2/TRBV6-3,TGTGCCAGCAGTGGGATAGCGGGGGGGACTAATGAGCAGTTCTTC,CASSGIAGGTNEQFF
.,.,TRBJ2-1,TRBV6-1,TGTGCCAGCAGTGTAGTGGAAGGGTACGGGGTAAATGAGCAGTTCTTC,CASSVVEGYGVNEQFF
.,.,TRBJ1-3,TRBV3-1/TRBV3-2,TGTGCCAGCAGCCAAGATCGGTTCAACTCTGGAAACACCATATATTTT,CASSQDRFNSGNTIYF
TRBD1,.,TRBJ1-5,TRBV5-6,TGTGCCAGCAGCGTAGCCGGGACAGTCAATCAGCCCCAGCATTTT,CASSVAGTVNQPQHF
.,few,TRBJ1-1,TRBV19,TGTGCCAGTAGTAGAGAGCCTCGGGAAGCTTTCTTT,CASSREPREAFF
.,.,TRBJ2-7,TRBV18,TGTGCCAGCTCACCAGCAGGGTCGGTCGGACTACTCGAGCAGTACTTC,CASSPAGSVGLLEQYF
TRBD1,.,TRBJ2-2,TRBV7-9,TGTGCCAGCAGCTGGGACAGGGGTGGGACCGGGGAGCTGTTTTTT,CASSWDRGGTGELFF
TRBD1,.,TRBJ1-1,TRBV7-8,TGTGCCAGCAGCTTACAGTCTAACAGGGGAGCTTTCTTT,CASSLQSNRGAFF
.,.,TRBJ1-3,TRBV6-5,TGTGCCAGCACTATTACCATTCTCTCTGGAAACACCATATATTTT,CASTITILSGNTIYF
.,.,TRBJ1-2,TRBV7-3,TGTGCCAGCAGCTTAATGGCAGGGAACTATGGCTACACCTTC,CASSLMAGNYGYTF
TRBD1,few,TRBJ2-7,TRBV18,TGTGCCAGCTCAGGGAGGACAGGGGCTTACGAGCAGTACTTC,CASSGRTGAYEQYF
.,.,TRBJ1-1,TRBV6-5,TGTGCCAGCAGTTACTTCGGTCTGGGGGAGGGGGCTGAAGCTTTCTTT,CASSYFGLGEGAEAFF
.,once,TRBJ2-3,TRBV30,TGTGCCTGGAGACCGGCGGGGGCCCTCAAGGGAGATACGCAGTATTTT,CAWRPAGALKGDTQYF
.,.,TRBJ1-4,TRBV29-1,TGCAGCGATAGGGCGGCAGGGGTTGAAAAACTGTTTTTT,CSDRAAGVEKLFF
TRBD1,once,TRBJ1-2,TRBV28,TGTGCCAGCAGTTTAGGCGGACAGGGCTCGGTCTATGGCTACACCTTC,CASSLGGQGSVYGYTF
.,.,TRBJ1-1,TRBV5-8,TGTGCCAGCAGATATACAGGTGAAGCTTTCTTT,CASRYTGEAFF
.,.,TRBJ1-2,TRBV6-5,TGTGCCATCTCCAGGGGAGAGGGGAACTATGGCTACACCTTC,CAISRGEGNYGYTF
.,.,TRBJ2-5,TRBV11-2,TGTGCCAGCAGCTTAGGGGGCCAGTTAGAGGAAGAGACCCAGTACTTC,CASSLGGQLEEETQYF
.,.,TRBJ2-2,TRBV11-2,TGTGCCAGTGCAGGGGTGATGAGCGGGGAGCTGTTTTTT,CASAGVMSGELFF
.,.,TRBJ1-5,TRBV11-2,TGTGCCAGCAGCTTAGCAGGGGATAGCAATCAGCCCCAGCATTTT,CASSLAGDSNQPQHF
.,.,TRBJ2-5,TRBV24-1,TGTGCCACCAGTGAGACGACAGTCCTCCAAGAGACCCAGTACTTC,CATSETTVLQETQYF
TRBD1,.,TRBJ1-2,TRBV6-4,TGTGCCAGCAGTGACCGGGACAGGGGATACTATGGCTACACCTTC,CASSDRDRGYYGYTF
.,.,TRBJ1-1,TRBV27,TGTGCCACAGTGGGGGCAGGGGTCCTCTGGAACACTGAAGCTTTCTTT,CATVGAGVLWNTEAFF